This T cell receptor beta chain was profiled in a study of shared clonotypes between healthy human individuals. Findings and caveats of the study: Few donors restricted represented genetic and exposure-history diversity.

As concerns this clone: Its antigen is not known.

The germline V gene encodes CDR1 ENHRY and CDR2 SYGVKD. The J segment lost 12 bases and the V segment lost 3 bases, leaving 5 bases of the junction unmatched. This CDR3 region has 11 residues. The study enrolled healthy HIV-negative adults without recent acute infections or vaccinations as donors. Nashville, Tennessee was home to all donors, each a Caucasian adult. Assay used: immunoSEQ multiplex PCR; TCRdb lists only in-frame clones, some missing. The table records around 450,000 clones, 79% of them present only once. The receptor was derived from a woman aged 40 to 49 in good health. Some clones in this sample may be carry-over from other donors' samples. This chain joins TRBV10-3 and TRBJ2-7; TRBD1 matches 7 bases. The sequencing sample was made of PBMCs. CDR3 amino acids: CAISEEGAPYF. CDR3 DNA sequence: TGTGCCATCAGTGAAGAGGGGGCCCCGTACTTC.